The T cell receptor (beta chain) under discussion was sequenced for a study of blood T cell repertoires in COVID-19 (dated by TCRdb to 2019 to 2021). About the investigation overall: Samples covering the acute and convalescent phases of COVID-19 were provided by collaborators in the United States, Italy and Spain. The prospective study material was composed of cDNA or gDNA derived from T cells, B-cell-depleted T cells, or PBMCs. Deeply sampled blood TCRbeta repertoires from subjects exposed to, actively infected with, or recovered from COVID-19 were included in the dataset. The repertoires were made available in a free public database intended to serve as a resource for research on the immune response to SARS-CoV-2. The samples were drawn from two sources: the first 160 participants of the ongoing ImmuneRACE study, and 950 to 1,500 subjects contributed by 6 global collaborators. Nearly every sample came with metadata listing a de-identified subject ID, COVID-19 status, age in years and sex. Where available, HLA class I and class II types were obtained from metadata supplied by the sample provider rather than from assay-based typing.

At the junction V is shortened by 5 bases and J by 1 base, with 14 bases in between. Including cysteine and phenylalanine, the CDR3 has 15 amino acids. CDR3 DNA is the only sequence kept; it has 45 bases, read in frame from the first base. Based on the germline V gene, the CDR1 and CDR2 sequences are MDHEN and SYDVKM. Participants in the prospective study were aged roughly 18 to 89 years, lived in 20 to 30 United States geographic areas, and enrolled through a virtual design. Cohort assignment in the prospective study relied on participant-reported clinical history from a screening survey and a study questionnaire. Mobile phlebotomists in the prospective study collected whole blood, serum and a nasopharyngeal or oropharyngeal swab from every participant. Participants in the prospective study had the option to provide additional blood draws and questionnaires over an approximately two-month period. Before DNA extraction, blood samples from the prospective study were shipped at room temperature or frozen.

The paper's findings and limits, for the study overall: The quantity of clinical and demographic metadata differed by source and by participant and was supplied without curation.

Comment on this clone: Its antigen has not been determined. No base quality values were provided; no much bigger clone lies one nucleotide off.

TCRbeta CDR3 regions were amplified from genomic DNA by means of the immunoSEQ Assay, a bias-controlled multiplex PCR. As for how the authors treated the data: Nucleated cell counts per sample were estimated from amplification of reference gene primers within the assay. Sequence reads were collapsed and filtered to measure the absolute abundance of every unique TCRbeta CDR3 rearrangement. For each sample, productive Simpson clonality was calculated as the square root of Simpson's diversity index across productive rearrangements. TCRdb provides this immuneACCESS table in a form limited to in-frame rearrangements. Some clones are lacking; in checked studies, under half of them reflect an unresolved V gene, and why the rest are absent is not known. The V and J calls and clone size were taken over from that table, and D and trimming were inferred from the DNA. The sample table contains under 150,000 clones; only one count was recorded for 84% of them. About 5.5% of the sample is in the top ten clones.

This sequence was found in a man aged 40-49 years with acute COVID-19. Sequenced: PBMCs or T cells enriched from blood (not recorded which). The chain was built from TRBV28 and TRBJ1-2, with the D gene call left open. The CDR3 protein: CASSPNYSDNYGYTF. The nucleotide sequence reads TGTGCCAGCAGTCCCAACTATTCGGATAACTATGGCTACACCTTC.